Detailed here is one T cell receptor (beta chain). Germline CDR1 reads SQVTM; CDR2 reads ANQGSEA. The CDR3 length is 15 residues. Trimming removed 4 bases at V and 0 bases at J, with 15 bases between. This entry is derived from a study of shared clonotypes between healthy human individuals. Study-level information: CD4 naive and memory got three plates each, CD8 naive two, CD8 memory one.

Produced via immunoSEQ multiplex PCR; TCRdb's table is partial and in-frame only. The sample carries millions of clones, approximately 92% recorded once. This TCR derives from a man aged 18 to 29 in good health. The sample comprised naive CD4+ T cells sorted from blood. Subset defined: CD45RA+ positively selected. The chain joins TRBV29-1 to TRBJ1-2; D is unresolved. DNA of the CDR3: TGCAGCGTTGGTCCCAGCCCCATGTCTAACTATGGCTACACCTTC. As protein: CSVGPSPMSNYGYTF. The full variable domain, with the rest looked up from reference TRBV29-1 and TRBJ1-2, is SAVISQKPSRDICQRGTSLTIQCQVDSQVTMMFWYRQQPGQSLTLIATANQGSEATYESGFVIDKFPISRPNLTFSTLTVSNMSPEDSSIYLCSVGPSPMSNYGYTFGSGTRLTVV.